A selection of T cell receptor beta chains follows, all from one sample in a study of blood T cell repertoires in COVID-19. Method: immunoSEQ multiplex PCR; TCRdb's copy keeps in-frame clones and lacks some. The data contain about half a million clones, roughly 85% of them singletons. Sequenced input: peripheral blood. The receptors were gathered from a human donor in a cohort sampled during active COVID-19. Both conserved end residues are part of each CDR3. The D gene is left open where the match is weak. Expanded clones get a size class; other rows say once, few or many, or leave the size out.

TGTGCCAGCAGAACCACAGGGGGCGCCGTGGGTGAGCAGTTCTTC	CASRTTGGAVGEQFF	-	TRBV6-5	TRBJ2-1	15	TRBD1
TGTGCCAGCAGTGAAGCGGGACTTTACAATGAGCAGTTCTTC	CASSEAGLYNEQFF	-	TRBV6-1	TRBJ2-1	14	-
TGTGCCAGCAGCCAAGCGTCGACAGTGAACACTGAAGCTTTCTTT	CASSQASTVNTEAFF	-	TRBV3-1/TRBV3-2	TRBJ1-1	15	-
TGTGCCACCCGGGGTCCTAGAGAGGACACTGAAGCTTTCTTT	CATRGPREDTEAFF	-	TRBV24-1	TRBJ1-1	14	-
TGTGCCAGCAGTCCTAATACAGATTCCTATGGCTACACCTTC	CASSPNTDSYGYTF	-	TRBV6-4	TRBJ1-2	14	-
TGTGCCAGTAGTAATAGGCTCCTAGCACACAATGAGCAGTTCTTC	CASSNRLLAHNEQFF	-	TRBV19	TRBJ2-1	15	-
TGTGCCAGCAGTTACTCACGGGGAGTTGGCTACACCTTC	CASSYSRGVGYTF	-	TRBV6-5	TRBJ1-2	13	-
TGTGCCAGCAGCCACTCTGGCGGGGGTAATCAGCCCCAGCATTTT	CASSHSGGGNQPQHF	few	TRBV4-2	TRBJ1-5	15	-
TGCGCCAGTTCCGGCTTCGGGAGGGGCGCCTACGAGCAGTACTTC	CASSGFGRGAYEQYF	many	TRBV5-1	TRBJ2-7	15	TRBD2
TGTGCCAGCAGTGAACTCAGGAGCCAGCGGGCGTCCTACGAGCAGTACTTC	CASSELRSQRASYEQYF	-	TRBV6-1	TRBJ2-7	17	-
TGTGCCAGCAGCTTCATCAGGGGCCGATACAATGAGCAGTTCTTC	CASSFIRGRYNEQFF	-	TRBV11-3	TRBJ2-1	15	-
TGTGCCAGCAGCAAAGGGGCCGCCAGGTTTCAAAAAGAGACCCAGTACTTC	CASSKGAARFQKETQYF	-	TRBV21-1	TRBJ2-5	17	-
TGTGCCAGCAGCCCCCGACTAGCGGGAGGAAGCGGCACAGATACGCAGTATTTT	CASSPRLAGGSGTDTQYF	-	TRBV3-1/TRBV3-2	TRBJ2-3	18	TRBD2
TGCGCCAGCAGAGACAGGAGCGTCTATGGCTACACCTTC	CASRDRSVYGYTF	-	TRBV5-1	TRBJ1-2	13	-
TGTGCCAGCAGCTTAACGAGGACAGGGGCACGGGGCACAGATACGCAGTATTTT	CASSLTRTGARGTDTQYF	-	TRBV7-3	TRBJ2-3	18	TRBD1
TGTGCCAGCAGCTTAGGGACAGTGAACACTGAAGCTTTCTTT	CASSLGTVNTEAFF	-	TRBV11-2	TRBJ1-1	14	-
TGTGCCAGCAAGGTCGGGGAGGGCGATGAGCAGTTCTTC	CASKVGEGDEQFF	-	TRBV2	TRBJ2-1	13	TRBD2
TGCGCCAGCAGTGAAGCTAGCGGGAGTCTAGAGACCCAGTACTTC	CASSEASGSLETQYF	-	TRBV10-2	TRBJ2-5	15	TRBD2
TGTGCCATTGCAGCAGGGATTCGGGAAAAACTGTTTTTT	CAIAAGIREKLFF	once	TRBV10-3	TRBJ1-4	13	-
TGTGCCAGCAGTTACGGGGGGGCTCACGATACGCAGTATTTT	CASSYGGAHDTQYF	-	TRBV6-2/TRBV6-3	TRBJ2-3	14	-
TGTGCCAGCAGCCAGAAGAGGGGGACAGGGGCCACCGGTGGCTACACCTTC	CASSQKRGTGATGGYTF	-	TRBV3-1/TRBV3-2	TRBJ1-2	17	TRBD1
TGTGCCAGCAGCCGGGGGGTTCGGGGCCCTTCCTACGAGCAGTACTTC	CASSRGVRGPSYEQYF	-	TRBV5-5	TRBJ2-7	16	TRBD2
TGTGCCACCAGTGATGCAGGGAACACTGAAGCTTTCTTT	CATSDAGNTEAFF	-	TRBV24-1	TRBJ1-1	13	-
TGTGCCAGCAGCTTAGTCTCGGGACTAGCGTCAAATGAGCAGTTCTTC	CASSLVSGLASNEQFF	-	TRBV7-9	TRBJ2-1	16	TRBD2
TGTGCCGTGAGGGGGGGGACTGCTTTAGAAGTGGCTTTCTTT	CAVRGGTALEVAFF	-	TRBV10-3	TRBJ1-1	14	-
TGTGCCAGCAGCGTCGAGGGTTACGAGCAGTACTTC	CASSVEGYEQYF	-	TRBV9	TRBJ2-7	12	-
TGTGCCACCAGTGCCCCCCCCGGGACAGGGGTAGGTGAGGGAGAGACCCAGTACTTC	CATSAPPGTGVGEGETQYF	-	TRBV24-1	TRBJ2-5	19	TRBD1
TGCGCCAGCAGCTTGGAAGGGACAGGGGTCAATGGCTACACCTTC	CASSLEGTGVNGYTF	-	TRBV5-1	TRBJ1-2	15	TRBD1
TGTGCCAGTAGCCCTGGGACAGGGTCTAACTATGGCTACACCTTC	CASSPGTGSNYGYTF	-	TRBV19	TRBJ1-2	15	TRBD1
TGTGCCAGCAGCGTGGCGGGGAGATTCTACAATGAGCAGTTCTTC	CASSVAGRFYNEQFF	-	TRBV7-3	TRBJ2-1	15	-
TGTGCCAGCAGTTTTGGTACTAGCGGGCCATCCTACGAGCAGTACTTC	CASSFGTSGPSYEQYF	-	TRBV28	TRBJ2-7	16	TRBD2
TGTGCCAGCAGCCCCCAGGGGGGCGGTTACGAGCAGTACTTC	CASSPQGGGYEQYF	once	TRBV6-5	TRBJ2-7	14	-
TGTGCCAGCAGCCCACCGGGGGGGGTAGCCAAAAACATTCAGTACTTC	CASSPPGGVAKNIQYF	-	TRBV7-3	TRBJ2-4	16	TRBD2